The rows below give T cell receptor beta chains drawn from one sample of a study of OX40 agonist ivuxolimab in advanced cancers. Only in-frame clones appear in the TCRdb table, and some are missing; sequencing was by immunoSEQ multiplex PCR. The sample holds about 76,000 clones, around four fifths seen once. Sequencing was performed on CD4+ or CD8+ T cells sorted from blood, taken in a trial of the OX40 agonist ivuxolimab. The receptor source for this set is an adult with an advanced solid tumor such as melanoma, head and neck, liver or kidney cancer. The CDR3 runs from the conserved cysteine through the conserved F or W. D genes are given only for firm matches. Size values are once, few and many counts, or a class for expanded clones, and some rows have none.

d_call	v_call	j_call	clone_size	cdr3_nt	cdr3_aa
TRBD2	TRBV23-1	TRBJ2-3	NA	TGCGCCAGCAGCTGTAGCGGGGCCACTTTTACTAGCACAGATACGCAGTATTTT	CASSCSGATFTSTDTQYF
NA	TRBV7-7	TRBJ2-3	NA	TGTGCTAGCAGCCGCGACGGTATAGATACGCAGTATTTT	CASSRDGIDTQYF
TRBD1	TRBV7-6	TRBJ2-2	NA	TGTGCCAGCAGCTCCGCCCCGACAGGGGTCACCGGGGAGCTGTTTTTT	CASSSAPTGVTGELFF
NA	TRBV28	TRBJ1-5	few	TGTGCCAGCAGCCGGACTGCTTATCAGCCCCAGCATTTT	CASSRTAYQPQHF
TRBD1	TRBV28	TRBJ2-3	once	TGTGCCAGCAGCCCCCGACAGGGGTGGTCCACAGATACGCAGTATTTT	CASSPRQGWSTDTQYF
NA	TRBV19	TRBJ2-2	NA	TGTGCCAGTAAGGCCCCGGAGAACACGGGCACCGGGGAGCTGTTTTTT	CASKAPENTGTGELFF
TRBD1	TRBV2	TRBJ1-3	NA	TGTGCCAGCATAAGGGGGCCCGGAAACACCATATATTTT	CASIRGPGNTIYF
NA	TRBV10-3	TRBJ2-3	NA	TGTGCCATCAGTTGGACCATCACAGATACGCAGTATTTT	CAISWTITDTQYF
NA	TRBV2	TRBJ2-5	once	TGTGCCAGCAGTGAAGGGGCCCACAGGGAGGGTGAGACCCAGTACTTC	CASSEGAHREGETQYF
NA	TRBV12-5	TRBJ2-1	NA	TGTGCTAGTGGACAGAGCTCCTACAATGAGCAGTTCTTC	CASGQSSYNEQFF
NA	TRBV6-1	TRBJ1-2	NA	TGTGCCAGCAGTTCTTCACCGGACAGCTATGGCTACACCTTC	CASSSSPDSYGYTF
NA	TRBV6-5	TRBJ2-1	NA	TGTGCCAGCAGCCGCGGGCCGTACAATGAGCAGTTCTTC	CASSRGPYNEQFF
TRBD1	TRBV7-9	TRBJ1-5	few	TGTGCCAGCAGCTACCAGGGGGCAGGGGCCCAGCATTTT	CASSYQGAGAQHF
TRBD1	TRBV5-8	TRBJ1-5	NA	TGTGCCACCAACGACAGGGCAGGGAATCAGCCCCAGCATTTT	CATNDRAGNQPQHF
TRBD1	TRBV28	TRBJ2-5	few	TGTGCCAGCAGTCTCAACAGGGGCGGAAAGACCCAGTACTTC	CASSLNRGGKTQYF
NA	TRBV20-1	TRBJ1-2	NA	TGCAGTGCTAGGCAACCTTATGGCTACACCTTC	CSARQPYGYTF
NA	TRBV5-6	TRBJ1-2	NA	TGTGCCAGCAGCATAGGAGTCAACTATGGCTACACCTTC	CASSIGVNYGYTF
NA	TRBV6-1	TRBJ1-6	NA	TGTGCCAGCAGTGAAACTACATGGGTTTATAATTCACCCCTCCACTTT	CASSETTWVYNSPLHF
NA	TRBV7-2	TRBJ1-1	NA	TGTGCCAGCAGCTTACAGGTCAGGGGTGAAGCTTTCTTT	CASSLQVRGEAFF
NA	TRBV19	TRBJ2-5	once	TGTGCCAGTAGTCTATTAGCGCACCAAGAGACCCAGTACTTC	CASSLLAHQETQYF
TRBD2	TRBV27	TRBJ2-2	NA	TGTGCCAGCAGCGTGGAAGAACCAGCGGGGGGTCCCGGGGAGCTGTTTTTT	CASSVEEPAGGPGELFF
TRBD1	TRBV19	TRBJ2-3	NA	TGTGCCAGCCAGGGGGACAGGGCATTTGATACGCAGTATTTT	CASQGDRAFDTQYF
NA	TRBV5-1	TRBJ2-6	NA	TGCGCCAGCAGCTTGAGGGTCTCTGGGGCCAACGTCCTGACTTTC	CASSLRVSGANVLTF
NA	TRBV7-2	TRBJ2-7	NA	TGTGCCAGCAGCCGCCGCGGAGACTACGAGCAGTACTTC	CASSRRGDYEQYF
NA	TRBV27	TRBJ1-5	NA	TGTGCCAGCAGGATAATGGGGGGGGATCAGCCCCAGCATTTT	CASRIMGGDQPQHF
TRBD1	TRBV28	TRBJ1-5	NA	TGTGCCAGCTTAGACAGGGGGGCGGGACAGCCCCAGCATTTT	CASLDRGAGQPQHF
NA	TRBV7-8	TRBJ2-5	NA	TGTGCCAGCAGCTTCCAAGAGACCCAGTACTTC	CASSFQETQYF
NA	TRBV13	TRBJ2-1	few	TGTGCCAGCAGCTACACAAGGGGCCAAGTGAGCAAGTTCTTC	CASSYTRGQVSKFF
NA	TRBV7-2	TRBJ2-2	few	TGTGCCAGCAGCCGCATGGGGAACGCCGGGGAGCTGTTTTTT	CASSRMGNAGELFF
NA	TRBV30	TRBJ1-2	NA	TGTGCCTGGAGGATAAGTCCTAACTATGGCTACACCTTC	CAWRISPNYGYTF